This T cell receptor beta chain was observed in a study of CD8 T cells in Susac syndrome. V was trimmed by 0 bases and J by 7 bases, leaving 12 bases between them. The germline gives CDR1 LGHDT, CDR2 YNNKEL (reference sequence). The CDR3 runs 14 residues. Reverse transcription of roughly 0.5 to 1 ug RNA was carried out with random hexamers. In TCRdb, the immunoSEQ multiplex PCR reads were re-called with MiXCR into one record per CDR3 protein. The table has about 120,000 distinct CDR3 sequences, around 94% seen once. The clonotype comes from a human donor with Susac syndrome. The sequencing input was CD8+ T cells from PBMCs. The chain couples TRBV3-1 to TRBJ1-1; D remains ambiguous. The DNA for the CDR3 is TGTGCCAGCAGCCAAGACTGGGCTGCAAATGAAGCTTTCTTT. Residues: CASSQDWAANEAFF.